The clone carrying this TCR beta chain showed up just a few times. Its target is not known. A single record per CDR3 protein comes from TCRdb applying MiXCR to the reads. The table lists roughly 920,000 distinct CDR3 sequences, approximately 31% of them singletons, with 13% in the top ten. The data originate from a study of T cell repertoires in cytomegalovirus infection. General observations from the study: Across the ex vivo response, the dominant clonotypes were HLA-C-restricted CMV-specific TCR beta clonotypes.

Trimming took off 7 bases at V and 7 bases at J, with 9 bases between the two ends. The germline gives CDR1 MNHEY, CDR2 SMNVEV (reference sequence). The CDR3 consists of 11 residues. This clonotype originated in a human donor in good health (CMV status not recorded). Some clones in this sample may be carry-over from other donors' samples. Sequencing used cultured CD8+ T cells from PBMCs, obtained from culture after CMV antigen stimulation. The chain joins TRBV27 to TRBJ2-3; D unclear. CDR3 residues: CASINGNTQYF. CDR3 bases: TGTGCCAGCATTAATGGCAATACGCAGTATTTT.